Following are 27 T cell receptor beta chains from one sample sequenced in a study of T cell responses to AZD1222 COVID-19 vaccine (dated by TCRdb to about 2021). The label giving this sample's time point can be read as: baseline before first vaccination. Library construction relied on the immunoSEQ multiplex PCR assay. Imported from immuneACCESS, the table was reduced by TCRdb to in-frame sequences with V and J called. These copies leave out some clones; in studies compared against another copy, an unresolved V gene accounts for under half, and the cause of the remainder is not known. This sample holds about 92,000 clones; roughly nine tenths were observed only once. The leading ten clones occupy 1.5% to 2% of the sample. Specimen: peripheral blood, collected on day 0 of AZD1222 vaccination. Receptors originate from an adult in good health.

This rearrangement joins TRBV6-1 to TRBJ2-7, with no clear D. Germline V gene data show CDR1 as MNHNS and CDR2 as SASEGT. The length of the CDR3 is 13 residues. V dropped 2 bases and J dropped 2 bases, with 7 bases sitting between them. Written as DNA, the CDR3 is TGTGCCAGCAGTGAACGGGCCCCCTACGAGCAGTACTTC. Amino acid sequence: CASSERAPYEQYF.

V usage is TRBV5-1 and J usage is TRBJ1-1, with D unresolved. V gave up 4 bases and J gave up 1 base, with 8 bases separating them. The germline gives CDR1 SGHRS, CDR2 YFSETQ. This CDR3 contains 13 residues. The CDR3 DNA sequence: TGCGCCAGCAGCCGCCCTGGGAACACTGAAGCTTTCTTT. Translating it yields CASSRPGNTEAFF.

The chain joins TRBV6-5 to TRBJ2-7, with D possibly being TRBD1 (6 bases). This CDR3 has 16 amino acids. The ends were cut back, 0 bases at V and 2 bases at J, with 14 bases in the middle. The V gene's germline CDR1 is MNHEY and CDR2 SVGAGI. DNA of the CDR3: TGTGCCAGCAGTTACTCCAGGGGACACGAGACCTACGAGCAGTACTTC. It codes for CASSYSRGHETYEQYF.

This clone was seen just once. The V and J genes are TRBV5-1 and TRBJ2-1; TRBD2 is a possible D gene (5 bases). Trimming removed 2 bases from V and 2 bases from J, with 14 bases in between. Looked up from germline, CDR1 is SGHRS and CDR2 is YFSETQ. The CDR3 covers 16 residues. The CDR3 sequence is CASSFDPSGPYNEQFF. CDR3 nucleotide sequence: TGCGCCAGCAGCTTTGACCCAAGCGGACCCTACAATGAGCAGTTCTTC.

The V and J genes are TRBV7-2 and TRBJ2-7; 7 nucleotides line up with TRBD1. This CDR3 is built from 14 residues. The V gene's germline CDR1 is SGHTA and CDR2 FQGNSA. The J segment lost 4 bases and the V segment lost 5 bases, leaving 8 bases of the junction unmatched. Written as DNA, the CDR3 is TGTGCCAGCAGCAAACGGGACAGAATATACGAGCAGTACTTC. Translating gives CASSKRDRIYEQYF.

The gene calls are TRBV11-2 and TRBJ1-6; no reliable D call. The CDR3 is made up of 13 amino acids. The V end was cut by 1 base, the J end by 14 bases, with 12 bases between. CDR1 is SGHAT and CDR2 is FQNNGV in the germline V gene. CDR3 loop: CASSLAPFSSLHF. DNA of the CDR3: TGTGCCAGCAGCTTAGCCCCCTTTTCCTCCCTCCACTTT.

In nucleotides, the CDR3 is TGTGCCAGCAGTTTTCGGGCCATATCTCAGCCCCAGCATTTT. Its translation is CASSFRAISQPQHF. The J gene is TRBJ1-5, the V gene TRBV27, with unresolved D. V was trimmed by 3 bases and J by 6 bases, leaving 12 bases between them. Germline V gene lookup returns CDR1 MNHEY and CDR2 SMNVEV (reference sequence). The CDR3 runs to 14 residues.

The rearrangement links TRBV29-1 to TRBJ1-1, with D possibly TRBD1 on 6 matching bases. CDR3 length equals 13 residues. The germline V gene has CDR1 SQVTM and CDR2 ANQGSEA. Trimming pared 6 bases from V and 3 bases from J, leaving 14 bases between. CDR3 bases: TGCAGCGTAACAGGGTATCGTGACACTGAAGCTTTCTTT. This codes for CSVTGYRDTEAFF.

The chain employs TRBV29-1 and TRBJ1-1, with TRBD1 as a possible D gene (6 bases). Between the trimmed V and J ends, which lost 7 bases and 0 bases, there was a span of 12 bases. Per the germline V gene, CDR1 is SQVTM and CDR2 is ANQGSEA. This CDR3 comprises 13 residues. The CDR3 DNA reads as TGCAGCGGGAAACAGGGAATGAACACTGAAGCTTTCTTT. Amino acid sequence: CSGKQGMNTEAFF.

V and J are TRBV18 and TRBJ2-7; TRBD1 might be the D (5 bases). From germline, CDR1 is KGHSH and CDR2 LQKENI. The V end lost 0 bases, the J end lost 4 bases, and 10 bases lay between the germline ends. CDR3 size: 14 residues. CDR3 coding DNA: TGTGCCAGCTCACCACCTGTGACAGATTACGAGCAGTACTTC. Translation: CASSPPVTDYEQYF.

The V call is TRBV10-2, the J call TRBJ1-1, with 8 bases that match TRBD1. V lost 8 bases and J lost 5; bases outside the gene matches: 4. The CDR3 consists of 12 residues. Germline V gene lookup returns CDR1 WSHSY and CDR2 SAAADI. The CDR3 DNA follows: TGCGCCAGCGGTACAGGGGGGACTGAAGCTTTCTTT. Its translation: CASGTGGTEAFF.

The chain is built from TRBV28 and TRBJ1-2; a weak D match, TRBD1 (6 bases). The V and J ends lost 5 bases and 8 bases respectively, with 18 bases between them. This CDR3 spans 14 amino acids. CDR1 and CDR2 (germline): MDHEN, SYDVKM. The DNA of the CDR3 is TGTGCCAGCAGTCCGGCCGGGGGGCGCAGGGGCTACACCTTC. This codes for CASSPAGGRRGYTF.

This chain joins TRBV6-6 and TRBJ1-1, with D perhaps TRBD1 (5 bases). Trimming took off 7 bases at V and 1 base at J, with 16 bases between the two ends. This CDR3 comprises 15 residues. The germline gives CDR1 MNHNY, CDR2 SVGAGI (reference sequence). The CDR3 DNA follows: TGTGCCAGCACCCCGTTCGGGGGTACGAACACTGAAGCTTTCTTT. Its translation: CASTPFGGTNTEAFF.

The J gene is TRBJ2-1, the V gene TRBV11-3; 9 nucleotides align to TRBD2. Germline CDR1 SGHNT, CDR2 YENEEA. The CDR3 consists of 14 residues. J gave up 10 bases and V 5 bases, and 9 bases lay outside the gene matches. The CDR3 loop reads CASSPTSGLGEQFF. CDR3 bases: TGTGCCAGCAGCCCGACTAGCGGTCTTGGCGAGCAGTTCTTC.

The genes are TRBV5-1 and TRBJ1-5; D gene uncertain. Trimming took off 4 bases at V and 3 bases at J, with 11 bases between the two ends. CDR3 size: 14 residues. The germline CDR1 and CDR2 sequences are SGHRS and YFSETQ. The CDR3 spells CASSPGGFNQPQHF. The CDR3 DNA sequence: TGCGCCAGCAGCCCAGGAGGGTTCAATCAGCCCCAGCATTTT.

This rearrangement joins TRBV7-2 to TRBJ1-5, with 9 bases fitting TRBD1. Germline trimming cut 6 bases from V and 7 bases from J; bases unmatched to any gene: 7. Germline CDR1 and CDR2: SGHTA and FQGNSA. The CDR3 is 14 residues long. The CDR3 DNA is TGTGCCAGCAGTCCTACAGGGGGCTACCAGCCCCAGCATTTT. It encodes CASSPTGGYQPQHF. The full variable domain, its missing parts supplied by reference TRBV7-2 and TRBJ1-5, is GAGVSQSPSNKVTEKGKDVELRCDPISGHTALYWYRQSLGQGLEFLIYFQGNSAPDKSGLPSDRFSAERTGGSVSTLTIQRTQQEDSAVYLCASSPTGGYQPQHFGDGTRLSIL.

The gene calls are TRBV3-1 (or the pseudogene TRBV3-2) and TRBJ1-4; TRBD1 aligns across 7 bases. The CDR3 is 14 residues long. CDR1 is LGHDT and CDR2 is YNNKEL in the germline V gene (reference sequence). J was trimmed by 6 bases and V by 6 bases; bases with no gene match: 7. CDR3 amino acids: CASSLQGSDEKLFF. The CDR3 bases are TGTGCCAGCAGTCTACAGGGGAGTGATGAAAAACTGTTTTTT.

The rearrangement uses TRBV6-5 and TRBJ1-2, with 9 bases lining up with TRBD1. The V segment lost 5 bases and the J segment 7 bases; nucleotides outside the gene matches: 11. The CDR3 spans 15 residues. From germline, CDR1 is MNHEY and CDR2 SVGAGI. In DNA, the CDR3 is TGTGCCAGCAGTCGACCGGGACAGGGTTTTTCTGGCTACACCTTC. Amino acid sequence: CASSRPGQGFSGYTF.

The V and J genes are TRBV12-3 or TRBV12-4 and TRBJ1-3; D remains ambiguous. The CDR3 covers 13 residues. Trimming removed 3 bases at V and 4 bases at J, with 7 bases between. This CDR3 reads CASSFSDGNTIYF. The CDR3 DNA sequence: TGTGCCAGCAGTTTTTCTGACGGAAACACCATATATTTT.

This clone came up a few times. The chain couples TRBV19 to TRBJ2-4; D is undetermined. Germline V gene data show CDR1 as LNHDA and CDR2 as SQIVND (reference sequence). Trimming took off 4 bases at V and 0 bases at J, with 10 bases between the two ends. The CDR3 is 15 residues long. The CDR3 sequence: CASSTTGLAKNIQYF. The CDR3, as DNA: TGTGCCAGTAGTACCACCGGGTTAGCCAAAAACATTCAGTACTTC.

The chain joins TRBV6-6 to TRBJ1-2; D may be TRBD1 (5 bases). The CDR3 loop spans 14 amino acids. Germline-derived CDR1 and CDR2 are MNHNY and SVGAGI (reference sequence). V was trimmed by 9 bases and J by 4 bases, leaving 18 bases between them. DNA for the CDR3: TGTGCCAGTGTAGTTTCAGGCGACAGCTATGGCTACACCTTC. Translated: CASVVSGDSYGYTF.

This chain uses TRBV7-6 with TRBJ1-1; D not certain. CDR1 and CDR2 from the germline V gene are SGHVS and FNYEAQ. The CDR3 extends over 14 amino acids. Trimming cost V 1 base and J 2 bases, with 8 bases left between them. In nucleotides, the CDR3 is TGTGCCAGCAGCTTAGGCTCAGCTAACACTGAAGCTTTCTTT. Its translation: CASSLGSANTEAFF.

CDR3 in DNA: TGCGCCAGCAGCCCGCTCCGGGACTCACGGAACACCGGGGAGCTGTTTTTT. Translation: CASSPLRDSRNTGELFF. The chain links TRBV4-1 to TRBJ2-2; possibly TRBD2 for D (6 bases). This CDR3 contains 17 residues. Germline CDR1 and CDR2: MGHRA and YSYEKL. Trimming stripped 4 bases from V and 1 base from J, with 16 bases between.

The chain combines TRBV2 with TRBJ2-7; D possibly corresponds to TRBD2 (6 bases). CDR1 and CDR2 (germline): SNHLY, FYNNEI. V was cut by 3 bases and J by 0 bases, with 12 bases left in between. The CDR3 contains 15 residues. The CDR3 is CASSERPGVSYEQYF. DNA of the CDR3: TGTGCCAGCAGTGAGCGACCGGGGGTCTCCTACGAGCAGTACTTC.

This sequence joins TRBV7-2 and TRBJ2-1, with 13 bases identical to TRBD2. CDR3 length: 14 amino acids. With 5 bases clipped from V and 13 bases from J, the junction kept 8 bases outside the gene matches. Germline V gene data show CDR1 as SGHTA and CDR2 as FQGNSA. CDR3 region: CASSPGLAGFKQFF. CDR3 sequence (DNA): TGTGCCAGCAGCCCGGGACTAGCGGGATTCAAACAGTTCTTC.

This chain links TRBV2 with TRBJ2-1, with 9 bases lining up with TRBD2. The CDR3 consists of 15 residues. The germline V gene encodes CDR1 SNHLY and CDR2 FYNNEI. V lost 5 bases to trimming and J lost 1 base; unmatched junction nucleotides: 3. Here the CDR3 reads CASSKSGGSYNEQFF. CDR3 DNA: TGTGCCAGCAGTAAAAGCGGGGGGTCCTACAATGAGCAGTTCTTC.

The chain's CDR3 is CASSSDPGDSPLHF. DNA for the CDR3: TGTGCCAGCAGCTCGGACCCCGGGGATTCACCCCTCCACTTT. This sequence joins TRBV5-6 and TRBJ1-6; D is unresolved. The CDR3 has 14 residues. Germline V gene sequence: CDR1 SGHDT, CDR2 YYEEEE. The V end lost 3 bases, the J end lost 8 bases, and 12 bases lay between the germline ends.